The rows below give T cell receptor beta chains drawn from one sample of a study of blood T cells in healthy people across ages. TCRdb re-derived calls from the 5' RACE reads in MiXCR, one entry per CDR3 protein. The table lists about 720,000 distinct CDR3 sequences, roughly 20% of them singletons. The sequencing sample was made of blood. The receptor set was obtained from a man in his 70s in good health. Both conserved end residues are part of each CDR3. The D gene is left open where the match is weak. Size tells how often a clone was seen (once, few, many) or the class of an expanded clone, and some rows leave it out.

J,V,D,size,CDR3,DNA
TRBJ2-1,TRBV5-1,-,-,CASSLVPSGANNEQFF,TGCGCCAGCAGCTTGGTTCCTAGTGGGGCTAATAATGAGCAGTTCTTC
TRBJ2-1,TRBV6-6,-,-,CASSYSPDNLYNEQFF,TGTGCCAGCAGTTACTCGCCGGACAACCTCTACAATGAGCAGTTCTTC
TRBJ1-5,TRBV7-9,-,many,CASSFSDQPQHF,TGTGCCAGCAGCTTCTCCGATCAGCCCCAGCATTTT
TRBJ2-1,TRBV5-1,-,few,CASSLIENEQFF,TGCGCCAGCAGCTTGATAGAGAATGAGCAGTTCTTC
TRBJ2-5,TRBV18,-,few,CASSPLIGPQETQYF,TGTGCCAGCTCACCATTGATCGGACCCCAAGAGACCCAGTACTTC
TRBJ2-1,TRBV5-6,-,-,CASIPVGQGSYNEQFF,TGTGCCAGCATCCCTGTCGGTCAGGGCTCCTACAATGAGCAGTTCTTC
TRBJ2-5,TRBV6-5,-,-,CAGSYTRGVETQYF,TGTGCCGGCAGTTACACCAGGGGCGTAGAGACCCAGTACTTC
TRBJ2-1,TRBV10-2,TRBD2,few,CASSDPTSGGYNEQFF,TGCGCCAGCAGTGACCCCACTAGCGGGGGTTACAATGAGCAGTTCTTC
TRBJ2-7,TRBV28,-,-,CASSLYEYEQYF,TGTGCCAGCAGTTTATACGAGTACGAGCAGTACTTC
TRBJ2-6,TRBV7-2,-,-,CASSLAGQPGANVLTF,TGTGCCAGCAGCTTAGCTGGCCAGCCTGGGGCCAACGTCCTGACTTTC
TRBJ2-5,TRBV18,TRBD2,many,CASSPIRLAGSQETQYF,TGTGCCAGCTCACCCATTCGACTAGCGGGGTCCCAAGAGACCCAGTACTTC
TRBJ2-7,TRBV25-1,-,few,CASSVPGVYEQYF,TGTGCCAGCAGTGTACCGGGGGTCTACGAGCAGTACTTC